This T cell receptor (beta chain) is from a study of T-cell reconstitution after alpha-beta-depleted transplantation in children. Researchers prepared the TCRbeta library using unique molecular identifiers, the study reports. TCRdb fed the PCR reads into MiXCR, producing one record per CDR3 protein. The sample lists 250,000 to 350,000 distinct CDR3 sequences, more than 9% seen once, with around 9.1% in the top ten. This clonotype has only a few counts. Source: PBMCs from the stem cell graft donor, taken from the stem cell graft. The TCR was taken from a human donor who donated a stem cell graft to a child with SCID.

The CDR3 spells CASSLRQTNEQFF. DNA for the CDR3: TGTGCCAGCAGCTTACGACAGACAAATGAGCAGTTCTTC. The V gene is TRBV5-5, the J gene TRBJ2-1, with D maybe TRBD1 (5 bases). V gave up 2 bases and J gave up 7 bases, with 10 bases separating them. The CDR3 consists of 13 residues. Germline V gene data show CDR1 as SGHKS and CDR2 as YYEKEE (reference sequence). The variable domain in full, with the rest retrieved from reference TRBV5-5 and TRBJ2-1, is DAGVTQSPTHLIKTRGQQVTLRCSPISGHKSVSWYQQVLGQGPQFIFQYYEKEERGRGNFPDRFSARQFPNYSSELNVNALLLGDSALYLCASSLRQTNEQFFGPGTRLTVL.